These T cell receptor beta chains were read from a single sample in a study of glioma-infiltrating T cells. TCRdb reanalysed the multiplex PCR reads using MiXCR and keeps one entry per CDR3 protein. The sample lists 100,000 to 150,000 distinct CDR3 sequences, 20% to 25% occurring once. Sequencing was carried out using glioma tissue, nonneoplastic brain tissue, or PBMCs (not recorded which). The origin of the receptors is a human donor with low-grade glioma or glioblastoma, undergoing nonglioma brain surgery, or in good health (not recorded which). Each CDR3 is given without its conserved first and last residue. Each record gives: clone size, J gene, D gene, V gene, CDR3 protein. D genes are given only for firm matches. Size tells how often a clone was seen (once, few, many) or the class of an expanded clone, and some rows leave it out.

>medium-sized|TRBJ2-3|NA|TRBV7-2
ASSLTDTQY
>many|TRBJ2-7|NA|TRBV7-9
ASSPADEQY
>NA|TRBJ2-3|TRBD2|TRBV19
FSSRPSGQSRYTQY
>many|TRBJ2-1|TRBD2|TRBV6-1
ASSRSSGRANEQF
>many|TRBJ1-4|TRBD1|TRBV19
ASNDGGQGGEKLF
>few|TRBJ2-1|TRBD1|TRBV3-1
ASSQRTGSAYNEQF
>NA|TRBJ2-5|TRBD1|TRBV29-1
SLSTGEETQY
>many|TRBJ2-3|NA|TRBV6-1
ASSLQTSPTDTQY
>few|TRBJ2-3|TRBD2|TRBV29-1
SVSSGSVGDTQY
>few|TRBJ1-4|NA|TRBV29-1
SVGRGTANEKLF
>many|TRBJ2-7|TRBD2|TRBV7-8
ATALAGSGSSYEQY